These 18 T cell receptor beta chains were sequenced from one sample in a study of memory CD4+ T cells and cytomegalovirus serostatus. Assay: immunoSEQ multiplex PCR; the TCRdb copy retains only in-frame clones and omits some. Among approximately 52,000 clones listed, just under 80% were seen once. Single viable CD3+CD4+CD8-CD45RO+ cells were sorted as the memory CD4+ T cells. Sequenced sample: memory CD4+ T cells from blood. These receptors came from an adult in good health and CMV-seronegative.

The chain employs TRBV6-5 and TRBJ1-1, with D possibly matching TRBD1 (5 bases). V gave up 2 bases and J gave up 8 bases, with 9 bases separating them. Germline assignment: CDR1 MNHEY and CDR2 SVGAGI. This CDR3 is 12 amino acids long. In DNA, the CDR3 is TGTGCCAGCAGTTACGGGGGGACCGAAGCTTTCTTT. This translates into CASSYGGTEAFF.

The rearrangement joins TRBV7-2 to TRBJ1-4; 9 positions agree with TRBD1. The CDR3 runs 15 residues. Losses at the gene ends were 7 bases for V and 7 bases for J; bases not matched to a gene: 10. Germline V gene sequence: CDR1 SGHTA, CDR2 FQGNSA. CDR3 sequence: CASKGGQGVVEKLFF. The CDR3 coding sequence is TGTGCCAGCAAGGGGGGACAGGGAGTAGTTGAAAAACTGTTTTTT.

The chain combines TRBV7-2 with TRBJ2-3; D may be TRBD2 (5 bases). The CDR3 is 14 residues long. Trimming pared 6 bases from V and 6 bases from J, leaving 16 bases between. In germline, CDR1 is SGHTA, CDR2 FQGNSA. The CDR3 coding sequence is TGTGCCAGCAGGGCTAGAACTAGTTCCGATACGCAGTATTTT. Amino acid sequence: CASRARTSSDTQYF.

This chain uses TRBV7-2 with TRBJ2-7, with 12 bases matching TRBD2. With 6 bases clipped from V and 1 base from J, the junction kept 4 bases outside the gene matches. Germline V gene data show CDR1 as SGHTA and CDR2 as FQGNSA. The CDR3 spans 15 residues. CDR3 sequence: CASRLTSGRSYEQYF. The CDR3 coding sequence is TGTGCCAGCAGGTTAACTAGCGGGAGGTCCTACGAGCAGTACTTC.

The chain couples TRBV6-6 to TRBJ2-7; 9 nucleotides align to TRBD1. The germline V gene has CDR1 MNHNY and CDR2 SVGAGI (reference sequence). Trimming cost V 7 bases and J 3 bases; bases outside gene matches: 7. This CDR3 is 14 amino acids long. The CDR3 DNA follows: TGTGCCAGCACCAGGACAGGGGATATCTACGAGCAGTACTTC. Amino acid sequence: CASTRTGDIYEQYF.

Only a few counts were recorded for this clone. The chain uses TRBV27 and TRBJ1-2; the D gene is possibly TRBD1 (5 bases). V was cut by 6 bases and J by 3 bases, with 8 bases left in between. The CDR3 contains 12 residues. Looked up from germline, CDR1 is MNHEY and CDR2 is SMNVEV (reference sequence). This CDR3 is CASRSRDYGYTF. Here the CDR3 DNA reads TGTGCCAGCAGGTCCAGGGACTATGGCTACACCTTC.

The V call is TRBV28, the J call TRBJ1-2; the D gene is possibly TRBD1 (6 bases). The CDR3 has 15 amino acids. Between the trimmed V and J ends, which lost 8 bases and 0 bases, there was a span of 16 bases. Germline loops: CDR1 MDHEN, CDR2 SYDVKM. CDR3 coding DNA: TGTGCCAGCCTAACAAGGGGGGCCCCTAACTATGGCTACACCTTC. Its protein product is CASLTRGAPNYGYTF.

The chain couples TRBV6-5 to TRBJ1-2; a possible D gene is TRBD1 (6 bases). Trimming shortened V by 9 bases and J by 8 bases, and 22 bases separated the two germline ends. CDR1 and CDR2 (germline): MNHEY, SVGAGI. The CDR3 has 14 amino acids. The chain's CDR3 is CASSDTYRAGGYTF. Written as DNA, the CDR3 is TGTGCCAGTTCAGATACTTACAGGGCTGGAGGCTACACCTTC.

Here the CDR3 reads CASSLLKGASEKLFF. The CDR3 DNA is TGTGCCAGCAGCTTGTTGAAGGGGGCGAGTGAAAAACTGTTTTTT. The V gene is TRBV5-6, the J gene TRBJ1-4, with 7 bases identical to TRBD1. The V and J ends lost 1 base and 7 bases, in that order; junction bases with no gene match: 7. There are 15 residues in the CDR3. Germline V lookup: CDR1 SGHDT, CDR2 YYEEEE.

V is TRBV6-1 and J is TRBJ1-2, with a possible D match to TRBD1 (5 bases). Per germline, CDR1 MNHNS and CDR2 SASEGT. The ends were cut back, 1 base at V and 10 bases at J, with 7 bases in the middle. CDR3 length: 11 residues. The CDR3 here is CASSEEGPYTF. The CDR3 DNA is TGTGCCAGCAGTGAAGAGGGGCCCTACACCTTC.

The CDR3 is CASRGGVVETQYF. Here the CDR3 DNA reads TGTGCCAGCCGCGGGGGGGTAGTAGAGACCCAGTACTTC. The rearrangement uses TRBV6-5 and TRBJ2-5; 9 positions match TRBD2. In germline, CDR1 is MNHEY, CDR2 SVGAGI. Trimming at V came to 8 bases and at J to 4 bases, leaving 5 bases not matched to a gene. This CDR3 has 13 amino acids.

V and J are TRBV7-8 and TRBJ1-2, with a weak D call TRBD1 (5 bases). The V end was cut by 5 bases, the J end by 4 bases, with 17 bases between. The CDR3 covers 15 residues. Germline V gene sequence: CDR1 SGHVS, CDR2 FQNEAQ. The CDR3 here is CASSLGAVTPYGYTF. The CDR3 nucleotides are TGTGCCAGCAGCCTAGGGGCCGTCACCCCCTATGGCTACACCTTC.

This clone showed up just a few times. CDR3 residues: CASSESNRGNYGYTF. The CDR3 region has the DNA TGCGCCAGCAGTGAGTCGAACAGGGGAAACTATGGCTACACCTTC. The rearrangement links TRBV10-2 to TRBJ1-2, with 7 bases lining up with TRBD1. This CDR3 has 15 residues. The ends lost 0 bases at V and 2 bases at J; junction bases unmatched: 3. Germline CDR1 and CDR2: WSHSY and SAAADI.

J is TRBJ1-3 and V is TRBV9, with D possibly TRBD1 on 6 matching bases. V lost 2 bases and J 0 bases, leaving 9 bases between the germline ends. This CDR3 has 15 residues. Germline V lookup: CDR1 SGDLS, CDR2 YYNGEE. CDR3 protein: CASSVGAGSGNTIYF. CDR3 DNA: TGTGCCAGCAGCGTGGGGGCCGGCTCTGGAAACACCATATATTTT.

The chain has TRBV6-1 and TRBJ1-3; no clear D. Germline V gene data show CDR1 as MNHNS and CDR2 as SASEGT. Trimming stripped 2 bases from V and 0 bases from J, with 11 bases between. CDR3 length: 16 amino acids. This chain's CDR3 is CASSETRSFSGNTIYF. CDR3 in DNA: TGTGCCAGCAGTGAAACCCGGTCCTTCTCTGGAAACACCATATATTTT.

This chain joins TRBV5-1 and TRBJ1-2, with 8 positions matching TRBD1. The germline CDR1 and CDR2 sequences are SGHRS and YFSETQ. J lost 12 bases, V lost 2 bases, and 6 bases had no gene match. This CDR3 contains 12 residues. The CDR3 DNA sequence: TGCGCCAGCAGCTTACAGACAGGGGACAACACCTTC. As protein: CASSLQTGDNTF.

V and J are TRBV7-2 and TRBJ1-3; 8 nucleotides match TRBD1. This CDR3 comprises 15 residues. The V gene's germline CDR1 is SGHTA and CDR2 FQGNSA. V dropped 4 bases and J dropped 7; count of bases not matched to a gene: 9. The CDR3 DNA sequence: TGTGCCAGCAGCTCCTCTCAGGACAGGGTCAACACCATATATTTT. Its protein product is CASSSSQDRVNTIYF.

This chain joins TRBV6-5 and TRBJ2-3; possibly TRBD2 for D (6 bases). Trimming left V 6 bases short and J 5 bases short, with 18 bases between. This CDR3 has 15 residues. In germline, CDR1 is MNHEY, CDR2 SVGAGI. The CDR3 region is CASSGHGGSRDTQYF. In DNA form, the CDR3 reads TGTGCCAGCAGCGGACATGGGGGGAGTCGAGATACGCAGTATTTT.